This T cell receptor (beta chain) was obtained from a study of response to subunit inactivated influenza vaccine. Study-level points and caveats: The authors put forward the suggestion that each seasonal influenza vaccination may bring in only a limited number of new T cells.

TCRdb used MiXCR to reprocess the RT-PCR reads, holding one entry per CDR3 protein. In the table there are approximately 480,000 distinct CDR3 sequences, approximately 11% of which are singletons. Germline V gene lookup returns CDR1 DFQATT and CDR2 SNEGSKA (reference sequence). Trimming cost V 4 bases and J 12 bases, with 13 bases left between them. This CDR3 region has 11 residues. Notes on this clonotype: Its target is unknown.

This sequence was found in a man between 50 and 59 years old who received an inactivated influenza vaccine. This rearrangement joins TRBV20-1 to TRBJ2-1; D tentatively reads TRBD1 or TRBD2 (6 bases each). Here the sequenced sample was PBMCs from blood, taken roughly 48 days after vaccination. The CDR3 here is CSAKRGVGQFF. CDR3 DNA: TGCAGTGCTAAGAGGGGGGTGGGGCAGTTCTTC.